This is a list of T cell receptor beta chains from one sample in a study of blood T cell repertoires in COVID-19. Clones were read by immunoSEQ multiplex PCR, and TCRdb kept only the in-frame ones, dropping some. The sample shows about 220,000 clones, approximately 81% of them seen only once. Input material: peripheral blood. Receptor source: an elderly woman with acute or convalescent COVID-19. The CDR3 runs from the conserved cysteine through the conserved F or W. The D gene is left open where the match is weak. Clone size is not always given. Where it is, it says once, few, many or a class for expanded clones.

- - TRBJ1-5 TRBV2 CASRGLTTGTGNQPQHF TGTGCCAGCAGAGGACTCACCACCGGGACTGGAAATCAGCCCCAGCATTTT
TRBD1 few TRBJ1-1 TRBV9 CASSSTSDRGPQRIREAFF TGTGCCAGCAGCTCCACATCGGACAGGGGCCCCCAACGGATCCGGGAAGCTTTCTTT
- - TRBJ1-1 TRBV6-2/TRBV6-3 CASSSLGITEAFF TGTGCCAGCAGTTCCCTCGGGATCACTGAAGCTTTCTTT
TRBD1 - TRBJ1-6 TRBV5-1 CASSLGQDNSPLHF TGCGCCAGCAGCCTGGGACAGGATAATTCACCCCTCCACTTT
- - TRBJ1-1 TRBV30 CAWTARGLGPSRAFF TGTGCCTGGACTGCCAGGGGCCTCGGCCCGTCGCGAGCTTTCTTT
- - TRBJ1-1 TRBV7-3 CASSLSPGEGFDEAFF TGTGCCAGCAGCTTAAGCCCCGGGGAAGGGTTTGATGAAGCTTTCTTT
TRBD1 - TRBJ1-6 TRBV6-6 CASSPDRARSPLHF TGTGCCAGCAGCCCGGACAGGGCTCGCTCACCCCTCCACTTT
- - TRBJ2-7 TRBV6-5 CASSLWGTYEQYF TGTGCCAGCAGCCTTTGGGGGACTTACGAGCAGTACTTC
- - TRBJ2-1 TRBV3-1/TRBV3-2 CASSQSRTPNNEQFF TGTGCCAGCAGCCAATCCCGGACTCCCAACAATGAGCAGTTCTTC
TRBD2 - TRBJ2-2 TRBV4-2 CASTRGGYTGELFF TGTGCCAGCACCCGGGGGGGCTACACCGGGGAGCTGTTTTTT
TRBD1 - TRBJ1-2 TRBV9 CASSPGQGGSYGYTF TGTGCCAGCAGCCCTGGACAGGGGGGCAGCTATGGCTACACCTTC
- - TRBJ2-1 TRBV24-1 CATSGAAGNEQFF TGTGCCACCAGTGGGGCAGCTGGCAATGAGCAGTTCTTC
- - TRBJ1-2 TRBV3-1/TRBV3-2 CASSLTGTGYTF TGTGCCAGCAGCCTAACAGGGACCGGCTACACCTTC
- - TRBJ2-3 TRBV7-3 CASSLGLKTSQYF TGTGCCAGCAGCTTGGGACTCAAGACTTCGCAGTATTTT
- once TRBJ1-2 TRBV12-3/TRBV12-4 CASSPDSWGYTF TGTGCCAGCAGCCCGGACAGCTGGGGCTACACCTTC
TRBD1 - TRBJ1-1 TRBV7-3 CASSKGANTEAFF TGTGCCAGCAGCAAGGGGGCGAACACTGAAGCTTTCTTT
TRBD1 - TRBJ1-4 TRBV7-2 CASSIRTGSNEKLFF TGTGCCAGCAGCATAAGGACAGGGTCTAATGAAAAACTGTTTTTT
- - TRBJ1-2 TRBV30 CAWIPLGQGFYGYTF TGTGCCTGGATCCCCTTAGGGCAGGGGTTCTATGGCTACACCTTC
- - TRBJ1-1 TRBV4-1 CASSRGQQGYTEAFF TGCGCCAGCAGCCGCGGCCAGCAGGGGTACACTGAAGCTTTCTTT
TRBD1 - TRBJ1-1 TRBV12-3/TRBV12-4 CASRKQGGTEAFF TGTGCCAGCAGAAAACAGGGGGGCACTGAAGCTTTCTTT
- few TRBJ1-2 TRBV2 CASTFIGAGGYTF TGTGCCAGCACCTTTATCGGCGCGGGTGGCTACACCTTC
- - TRBJ1-3 TRBV5-1 CASSLGAAGNTIYF TGCGCCAGCAGCTTGGGGGCTGCTGGAAACACCATATATTTT
- few TRBJ1-4 TRBV7-2 CASSRDWTDEKLFF TGTGCCAGCAGCCGCGACTGGACTGATGAAAAACTGTTTTTT
TRBD2 - TRBJ2-1 TRBV9 CASSVGSGTSSTDEQFF TGTGCCAGCAGCGTAGGATCCGGGACTAGCAGCACCGATGAGCAGTTCTTC
TRBD1 - TRBJ2-2 TRBV7-2 CASSTRQGPTGELFF TGTGCCAGCAGCACACGACAGGGACCCACCGGGGAGCTGTTTTTT
- few TRBJ1-4 TRBV9 CASSVGQINEKLFF TGTGCCAGCAGCGTAGGTCAGATTAATGAAAAACTGTTTTTT
TRBD1 few TRBJ2-7 TRBV5-1 CASSTGQLLTTEQYF TGCGCCAGCAGCACGGGACAGCTACTTACGACGGAGCAGTACTTC
TRBD1 - TRBJ2-7 TRBV6-1 CASSEVVGTGYSRDPYEQYF TGTGCCAGCAGTGAAGTGGTTGGGACAGGATACTCACGGGACCCCTACGAGCAGTACTTC
- - TRBJ1-1 TRBV7-3 CASSRAGVTTEAFF TGTGCCAGCAGCCGGGCGGGAGTTACCACGGAAGCTTTCTTT
TRBD1 - TRBJ1-2 TRBV30 CAWSRDREDHGYTF TGTGCCTGGAGTAGAGACAGGGAGGATCATGGCTACACCTTC
TRBD2 - TRBJ2-7 TRBV12-5 CASGSTESRAGGTHEQYF TGTGCTAGTGGTTCCACAGAATCGAGAGCGGGGGGAACCCACGAGCAGTACTTC
- - TRBJ1-5 TRBV6-5 CASSYSKFNQPQHF TGTGCCAGCAGTTACTCCAAATTTAATCAGCCCCAGCATTTT
TRBD2 - TRBJ2-3 TRBV9 CASSVGPGTLAGSTDTQYF TGTGCCAGCAGCGTAGGGCCGGGCACCCTAGCGGGGAGCACAGATACGCAGTATTTT
- - TRBJ2-1 TRBV29-1 CSELQERGQFF TGCAGCGAGCTCCAAGAACGAGGGCAGTTCTTC
- - TRBJ1-2 TRBV19 CASSIDGLTYGYTF TGTGCCAGTAGTATAGATGGACTGACCTATGGCTACACCTTC
TRBD1 - TRBJ1-2 TRBV27 CASSLSGGIGYTF TGTGCCAGCAGTTTGTCAGGGGGGATAGGCTACACCTTC
TRBD2 - TRBJ2-2 TRBV6-5 CASSLRTSGELFF TGTGCCAGCAGTCTCCGGACTAGCGGGGAGCTGTTTTTT
- few TRBJ1-4 TRBV19 CASRVQYNEKLFF TGTGCCAGTAGAGTACAGTATAATGAAAAACTGTTTTTT
- - TRBJ2-3 TRBV24-1 CATSEGPLATQYF TGTGCCACCAGTGAGGGGCCCCTTGCCACGCAGTATTTT
TRBD1 few TRBJ2-7 TRBV29-1 CSGGQGRGYEQYF TGCAGCGGGGGACAGGGTCGAGGCTACGAGCAGTACTTC
- - TRBJ2-3 TRBV5-1 CASSPGSDTQYF TGCGCCAGCAGCCCAGGGTCCGATACGCAGTATTTT
TRBD1 - TRBJ2-2 TRBV7-3 CASSLARQGSGELFF TGTGCCAGCAGCCTAGCCCGACAGGGTTCCGGGGAGCTGTTTTTT
- - TRBJ2-1 TRBV24-1 CATSDFGPRAYNEQFF TGTGCCACCAGTGATTTCGGGCCCAGGGCCTACAATGAGCAGTTCTTC
TRBD1 - TRBJ1-2 TRBV7-6 CASSLDRDYGYTF TGTGCCAGCAGCTTGGACAGGGACTATGGCTACACCTTC
- - TRBJ1-2 TRBV5-4 CASSLNSNYGYTF TGTGCCAGCAGCTTGAACTCGAACTATGGCTACACCTTC
TRBD2 - TRBJ2-3 TRBV11-2 CASSQLPAGGPGDTQYF TGTGCCAGCAGCCAACTCCCCGCGGGGGGGCCCGGAGATACGCAGTATTTT
TRBD2 - TRBJ2-2 TRBV28 CASTMGGKTGELFF TGTGCCAGCACGATGGGGGGGAAAACCGGGGAGCTGTTTTTT
- - TRBJ1-2 TRBV20-1 CSAKAGPIYTF TGCAGTGCTAAGGCAGGGCCGATCTACACCTTC
TRBD2 - TRBJ2-5 TRBV5-6 CASSLVAGGRGQETQYF TGTGCCAGCAGCTTGGTAGCGGGGGGGCGTGGACAAGAGACCCAGTACTTC
- - TRBJ1-1 TRBV7-2 CASSLHRDTEAFF TGTGCCAGCAGCTTACACAGGGACACTGAAGCTTTCTTT
- - TRBJ1-4 TRBV18 CASSPLPRGAHEKLFF TGTGCCAGCTCACCTCTCCCGCGGGGGGCTCATGAAAAACTGTTTTTT
- - TRBJ1-1 TRBV7-9 CASSGPGHGPIAFF TGTGCCAGCAGCGGCCCGGGACACGGGCCGATTGCTTTCTTT
- - TRBJ2-2 TRBV6-6 CASSPQWPAGELFF TGTGCCAGCAGTCCCCAATGGCCAGCCGGGGAGCTGTTTTTT
- once TRBJ1-5 TRBV7-2 CASSLGAINQPQHF TGTGCCAGCAGCTTAGGAGCCATAAATCAGCCCCAGCATTTT
- - TRBJ2-7 TRBV5-4 CASSRDTTYEQYF TGTGCCAGCAGCCGGGACACAACCTACGAGCAGTACTTC
TRBD1 - TRBJ2-2 TRBV3-1/TRBV3-2 CASSVTGQGRTGELFF TGTGCCAGCAGTGTTACGGGACAGGGAAGAACCGGGGAGCTGTTTTTT
- once TRBJ2-1 TRBV6-5 CASRHDKGNEQFF TGTGCCAGCCGCCACGATAAGGGGAATGAGCAGTTCTTC
- - TRBJ2-1 TRBV2 CASSLGLSQFF TGTGCCAGCAGCCTTGGACTCTCGCAGTTCTTC
TRBD2 - TRBJ2-5 TRBV5-1 CASSETSGKETQYF TGCGCCAGCAGCGAGACTAGCGGTAAAGAGACCCAGTACTTC
- - TRBJ1-6 TRBV6-5 CASSYSGVSYNSPLHF TGTGCCAGCAGTTACTCAGGGGTTTCCTATAATTCACCCCTCCACTTT